Listed here are 32 T cell receptor beta chains from one sample, sequenced in a study of shared clonotypes between healthy human individuals. Using immunoSEQ multiplex PCR, the repertoire was profiled, and TCRdb retains in-frame clones only, with some absent. The data show 2,500,000 or so clones, more than 80% seen once. The material sequenced was naive CD4+ T cells sorted from blood. Described subset: CD45RA+ positively selected. These receptors were taken from a young man in good health.

A note on this clone: This sample includes further DNA sequences coding for the same CDR3. CDR3 DNA sequence: TGCAGTGCTTCCAGGGGCTATGGCTACACCTTC. Encoded protein: CSASRGYGYTF. V is TRBV20-1 and J is TRBJ1-2; D might be TRBD1 (6 bases). V was trimmed by 5 bases and J by 4 bases, leaving 8 bases between them. The CDR3 is made up of 11 amino acids. The V gene's germline CDR1 is DFQATT and CDR2 SNEGSKA (reference sequence).

The CDR3 region has the DNA TGTGCCAGCGGAATAGCGGGAGGGACAGGCGAGCAGTACTTC. Amino acid sequence: CASGIAGGTGEQYF. The chain links TRBV6-5 to TRBJ2-7, with 11 bases that match TRBD2. This CDR3 has 14 residues. Germline V lookup: CDR1 MNHEY, CDR2 SVGAGI. The V and J ends lost 8 bases and 6 bases, in that order; junction bases with no gene match: 9.

This clone was found once. V gene TRBV6-4 combines with J gene TRBJ2-1, with 9 bases identical to TRBD2. This CDR3 is 14 amino acids long. J was trimmed by 9 bases and V by 3 bases; bases with no gene match: 6. The V gene's germline CDR1 is MRHNA and CDR2 SNTAGT. CDR3 nucleotide sequence: TGTGCCAGCAGTGAACGCGGGAGGGCGGGTGAGCAGTTCTTC. Residues: CASSERGRAGEQFF.

The rearrangement links TRBV7-2 to TRBJ2-7; 7 bases are a match to TRBD2. The CDR3 has 15 residues. The V segment lost 2 bases and the J segment 7 bases; nucleotides outside the gene matches: 11. Germline V gene lookup returns CDR1 SGHTA and CDR2 FQGNSA. The CDR3 sequence: CASSLFVGGPGEQYF. CDR3 in DNA: TGTGCCAGCAGCTTATTTGTGGGAGGGCCAGGTGAGCAGTACTTC.

This chain connects TRBV7-2 to TRBJ2-1, with D uncertain. CDR1 is SGHTA, CDR2 FQGNSA, per germline. V was shortened by 8 bases and J by 6 bases, with 14 bases between the two germline ends. CDR3 length: 13 residues. The DNA of the CDR3 is TGTGCCAGCCGTGCGGTAAAGGGCAATGAGCAGTTCTTC. Translated, it gives CASRAVKGNEQFF.

This clone was detected a few times. The J gene is TRBJ1-5, the V gene TRBV19; no reliable D call. In germline, CDR1 is LNHDA, CDR2 SQIVND (reference sequence). This CDR3 is built from 15 residues. Trimming removed 6 bases at V and 0 bases at J, with 12 bases between. CDR3 sequence (DNA): TGTGCCAGTAGACAGATGGATTATAGCAATCAGCCCCAGCATTTT. It translates to CASRQMDYSNQPQHF. Full variable domain (missing parts from reference TRBV19 and TRBJ1-5): DGGITQSPKYLFRKEGQNVTLSCEQNLNHDAMYWYRQDPGQGLRLIYYSQIVNDFQKGDIAEGYSVSREKKESFPLTVTSAQKNPTAFYLCASRQMDYSNQPQHFGDGTRLSIL.

This sequence joins TRBV7-9 and TRBJ2-7, with 8 bases fitting TRBD1. Germline V gives CDR1 SEHNR, CDR2 FQNEAQ (reference sequence). The CDR3 loop spans 15 amino acids. V shed 5 bases and J 0 bases; nucleotides not matched to a gene: 6. This CDR3 is CASSTDRGSSYEQYF. As DNA, the CDR3 is TGTGCCAGCAGCACCGACAGGGGCAGCTCCTACGAGCAGTACTTC. The whole variable domain, filled in from reference TRBV7-9 and TRBJ2-7, reads DTGVSQNPRHKITKRGQNVTFRCDPISEHNRLYWYRQTLGQGPEFLTYFQNEAQLEKSRLLSDRFSAERPKGSFSTLEIQRTEQGDSAMYLCASSTDRGSSYEQYFGPGTRLTVT.

The gene calls are TRBV6-6 and TRBJ2-5; 8 nucleotides agree with TRBD1. Germline lookup yields CDR1 MNHNY and CDR2 SVGAGI (reference sequence). The CDR3 contains 16 residues. V shed 6 bases and J 2 bases; nucleotides not matched to a gene: 11. CDR3 nucleotide sequence: TGTGCCAGCAGCAAACGTCCGGGACAGGTACAAGAGACCCAGTACTTC. It encodes CASSKRPGQVQETQYF.

V and J are TRBV2 and TRBJ2-7; weak D call: TRBD1 (7 bases). This CDR3 comprises 13 residues. Germline lookup yields CDR1 SNHLY and CDR2 FYNNEI. V was pared by 7 bases and J by 6 bases, with 16 bases between. The CDR3 here is CASTGQGGGEQYF. The DNA for the CDR3 is TGTGCCAGCACTGGGCAGGGGGGTGGCGAGCAGTACTTC.

The V and J genes are TRBV7-2 and TRBJ2-1; D gene ambiguous. V was trimmed by 1 base and J by 1 base, leaving 14 bases between them. CDR3 length: 17 amino acids. The V gene's germline CDR1 is SGHTA and CDR2 FQGNSA. The CDR3 here is CASSLVRASKSYNEQFF. The CDR3, as DNA: TGTGCCAGCAGCTTAGTTCGTGCCTCCAAGTCCTACAATGAGCAGTTCTTC. The full variable domain, its missing parts supplied by reference TRBV7-2 and TRBJ2-1, is GAGVSQSPSNKVTEKGKDVELRCDPISGHTALYWYRQSLGQGLEFLIYFQGNSAPDKSGLPSDRFSAERTGGSVSTLTIQRTQQEDSAVYLCASSLVRASKSYNEQFFGPGTRLTVL.

The V gene is TRBV28, the J gene TRBJ1-4; the D gene is possibly TRBD1 (5 bases). V lost 7 bases and J 3 bases, leaving 15 bases between the germline ends. Germline lookup yields CDR1 MDHEN and CDR2 SYDVKM. The CDR3 consists of 15 residues. CDR3 residues: CASIGDSLSNEKLFF. CDR3 DNA: TGTGCCAGCATCGGGGACTCCCTGTCTAATGAAAAACTGTTTTTT. Looking up the rest from reference TRBV28 and TRBJ1-4 gives the full variable domain: DVKVTQSSRYLVKRTGEKVFLECVQDMDHENMFWYRQDPGLGLRLIYFSYDVKMKEKGDIPEGYSVSREKKERFSLILESASTNQTSMYLCASIGDSLSNEKLFFGSGTQLSVL.

The chain uses TRBV2 and TRBJ1-6; 9 bases map to TRBD1. Unmatched junction bases numbered 5, after V lost 7 bases and J lost 4 bases. The CDR3 totals 15 residues. Per the germline V gene, CDR1 is SNHLY and CDR2 is FYNNEI. The CDR3, as DNA: TGTGCCAGCACAACACAGGGGGCGTATAATTCACCCCTCCACTTT. The encoded protein is CASTTQGAYNSPLHF.

This chain uses TRBV30 with TRBJ2-5; 15 nucleotides align to TRBD2. This CDR3 contains 16 residues. CDR1 GTSNPN and CDR2 SVGIG come from the germline V gene (reference sequence). The V segment lost 3 bases and the J segment 5 bases; nucleotides outside the gene matches: 7. CDR3 sequence (DNA): TGTGCCTGGAGGGGACCGGGGACTAGCGGGAGGGAGACCCAGTACTTC. Translated, it gives CAWRGPGTSGRETQYF.

V gene TRBV18 combines with J gene TRBJ2-7; 9 bases agree with TRBD1. CDR3 length: 15 residues. Trimming took 4 bases from V and 6 from J; bases not matched to a gene: 10. CDR1 and CDR2 (germline): KGHSH, LQKENI. CDR3 sequence reads: CASSRATGGPSEQYF. The CDR3 DNA is TGTGCCAGCTCACGGGCGACAGGGGGGCCCTCCGAGCAGTACTTC. Filled out from reference TRBV18 and TRBJ2-7, the complete variable domain reads NAGVMQNPRHLVRRRGQEARLRCSPMKGHSHVYWYRQLPEEGLKFMVYLQKENIIDESGMPKERFSAEFPKEGPSILRIQQVVRGDSAAYFCASSRATGGPSEQYFGPGTRLTVT.

V is TRBV11-2 and J is TRBJ2-7; 9 bases fit TRBD1. This CDR3 is built from 16 residues. With 1 base clipped from V and 1 base from J, the junction kept 5 bases outside the gene matches. The V gene's germline CDR1 is SGHAT and CDR2 FQNNGV. As DNA, the CDR3 is TGTGCCAGCAGCTTAGCTGGAGGACAGGGGTCCTACGAGCAGTACTTC. Protein sequence: CASSLAGGQGSYEQYF.

The chain carries TRBV11-3 and TRBJ2-5, with a tentative D call TRBD1 (5 bases). The CDR3 is 15 amino acids. The V end lost 1 base, the J end lost 1 base, and 10 bases lay between the germline ends. Germline values: CDR1 SGHNT, CDR2 YENEEA. For the CDR3, the DNA is TGTGCCAGCAGCTTAGGGGGCGAGGCCCAAGAGACCCAGTACTTC. This codes for CASSLGGEAQETQYF. The whole variable domain, remainder taken from reference TRBV11-3 and TRBJ2-5, is EAGVVQSPRYKIIEKKQPVAFWCNPISGHNTLYWYLQNLGQGPELLIRYENEEAVDDSQLPKDRFSAERLKGVDSTLKIQPAELGDSAVYLCASSLGGEAQETQYFGPGTRLLVL.

About this clone: One end of the junction does not line up with germline, which may come from a read error. V usage is TRBV11-1 and J usage is TRBJ2-1; 7 bases map to TRBD1. Germline V gives CDR1 SGHAT, CDR2 FQDESV (reference sequence). There are 12 residues in the CDR3. The CDR3 DNA reads TGTGCCAGCAGCTTCCGACAGGGCCACCCGATCTTC. Translation: CASSFRQGHPIF.

The chain uses TRBV4-3 and TRBJ2-7; 10 bases map to TRBD2. V was clipped by 1 base and J by 2 bases; unmatched bases: 8. This CDR3 is built from 17 residues. Per the germline V gene, CDR1 is LGHNA and CDR2 is YSLEER. The CDR3, as DNA: TGCGCCAGCAGCCAAGGCCTGGCTAGCGGGAGTCCCTACGAGCAGTACTTC. This translates into CASSQGLASGSPYEQYF.

The chain recombines TRBV25-1 with TRBJ1-4; TRBD1 might be the D (5 bases). Trimming took off 5 bases at V and 2 bases at J, with 12 bases between the two ends. CDR3 size: 15 residues. Germline V gene data show CDR1 as MGHDK and CDR2 as SYGVNS. Written as DNA, the CDR3 is TGTGCCAGCAGTCTGAGGGGCACGACTAATGAAAAACTGTTTTTT. Translating it yields CASSLRGTTNEKLFF.

This sequence joins TRBV7-2 and TRBJ1-3; D unclear. V shed 7 bases and J shed 7 bases, with 17 bases lying between them. The CDR3 loop spans 14 amino acids. Germline lookup yields CDR1 SGHTA and CDR2 FQGNSA. The CDR3 DNA is TGTGCCAGCACCGAAGGATCCGCACTGAACACCATATATTTT. Residues: CASTEGSALNTIYF. Combining the CDR3 with reference TRBV7-2 and TRBJ1-3 gives the whole variable domain GAGVSQSPSNKVTEKGKDVELRCDPISGHTALYWYRQSLGQGLEFLIYFQGNSAPDKSGLPSDRFSAERTGGSVSTLTIQRTQQEDSAVYLCASTEGSALNTIYFGEGSWLTVV.

The CDR3 is CASSSGTVSYEQYF. The CDR3, as DNA: TGTGCCAGCAGCTCGGGGACAGTTTCCTACGAGCAGTACTTC. The chain uses TRBV7-2 and TRBJ2-7, with TRBD1 matching over 7 bases. Germline values: CDR1 SGHTA, CDR2 FQGNSA. The CDR3 runs to 14 residues. The J segment lost 1 base and the V segment lost 4 bases, leaving 4 bases of the junction unmatched.

Note on this clone: The sample holds other DNA sequences that translate to the same CDR3. The V and J genes are TRBV28 and TRBJ2-3; 12 bases align to TRBD2. The CDR3 contains 16 residues. Germline V gene data show CDR1 as MDHEN and CDR2 as SYDVKM. V shed 4 bases and J 1 base; nucleotides not matched to a gene: 3. In DNA, the CDR3 is TGTGCCAGCAGTTCAGGGACTAGCGGGCGCACAGATACGCAGTATTTT. Translating gives CASSSGTSGRTDTQYF.

This rearrangement joins TRBV4-3 to TRBJ1-1; D unclear. CDR1 is LGHNA, CDR2 YSLEER, per germline. The CDR3 runs to 15 residues. V gave up 0 bases and J gave up 5 bases, with 13 bases separating them. For the CDR3, the DNA is TGCGCCAGCAGCCAAGAGACCTGGTCGAAAACTGAAGCTTTCTTT. Amino acid sequence: CASSQETWSKTEAFF.

The V call is TRBV6-1, the J call TRBJ1-5, with TRBD1 as a possible D gene (5 bases). The CDR3 length is 13 residues. V gave up 2 bases and J gave up 6 bases, with 8 bases separating them. In germline, CDR1 is MNHNS, CDR2 SASEGT. CDR3 residues: CASSEMGVQPQHF. The CDR3 DNA reads as TGTGCCAGCAGTGAAATGGGGGTTCAGCCCCAGCATTTT.

J is TRBJ1-2 and V is TRBV30; perhaps TRBD1 as D (5 bases). V was clipped by 5 bases and J by 4 bases, with 14 bases between them. The CDR3 extends over 13 amino acids. Germline V gene sequence: CDR1 GTSNPN, CDR2 SVGIG (reference sequence). This chain's CDR3 is CAWQYRGTYGYTF. CDR3 sequence (DNA): TGTGCCTGGCAATATAGGGGTACCTATGGCTACACCTTC.

The chain combines TRBV18 with TRBJ2-7; 9 bases match TRBD1. CDR1 KGHSH and CDR2 LQKENI come from the germline V gene. J gave up 6 bases and V 7 bases, and 7 bases lay outside the gene matches. CDR3 size: 13 residues. CDR3 protein: CASFPGQGGEQYF. The CDR3 DNA is TGTGCCAGCTTCCCGGGACAGGGAGGCGAGCAGTACTTC.

The CDR3: CASRRQGAGGNTIYF. CDR3 in DNA: TGTGCCAGCAGACGACAGGGGGCTGGTGGAAACACCATATATTTT. The rearrangement joins TRBV6-4 to TRBJ1-3; TRBD1 aligns across 10 bases. Per the germline V gene, CDR1 is MRHNA and CDR2 is SNTAGT. The CDR3 sequence is 15 residues long. V lost 6 bases, J lost 3 bases, and 5 bases stayed unmatched.

The chain uses TRBV7-8 and TRBJ2-7; 8 nucleotides match TRBD1. From germline, CDR1 is SGHVS and CDR2 FQNEAQ. CDR3 length: 16 amino acids. The junction had 9 bases not matched to a gene; V was cut back by 5 bases and J by 0 bases. The DNA of the CDR3 is TGTGCCAGCAGCGACCTTAACAGGGGGAGCTCCTACGAGCAGTACTTC. It translates to CASSDLNRGSSYEQYF. The complete variable domain, with remaining parts taken from reference TRBV7-8 and TRBJ2-7, reads GAGVSQSPRYKVAKRGQDVALRCDPISGHVSLFWYQQALGQGPEFLTYFQNEAQLDKSGLPSDRFFAERPEGSVSTLKIQRTQQEDSAVYLCASSDLNRGSSYEQYFGPGTRLTVT.

V usage is TRBV29-1 and J usage is TRBJ2-3, with D perhaps TRBD1 (6 bases). V lost 6 bases and J lost 2, with 15 bases in between. This CDR3 spans 14 amino acids. Germline-derived CDR1 and CDR2 are SQVTM and ANQGSEA. The CDR3 here is CSVELTGLTDTQYF. CDR3 nucleotides: TGCAGCGTCGAACTGACAGGCCTCACAGATACGCAGTATTTT.

This clone occurred once. The chain links TRBV11-2 to TRBJ2-5; D is tentatively TRBD1 or TRBD2 (5 bases each). This CDR3 is 14 amino acids long. V lost 5 bases and J 3 bases, leaving 13 bases between the germline ends. Germline loops: CDR1 SGHAT, CDR2 FQNNGV. The CDR3 loop is CASSPEGLKETQYF. The CDR3 DNA follows: TGTGCCAGCAGCCCAGAGGGGCTGAAAGAGACCCAGTACTTC.

The chain uses TRBV6-5 and TRBJ1-6, with D perhaps matching TRBD1 (6 bases). Trimming shortened V by 5 bases and J by 10 bases, and 15 bases separated the two germline ends. Germline V gives CDR1 MNHEY, CDR2 SVGAGI. The CDR3 runs to 14 residues. The CDR3 nucleotides read TGTGCCAGCAGTCGGCCAGGGGTAACCTCACCCCTCCACTTT. Translated, it gives CASSRPGVTSPLHF.

This sequence joins TRBV6-1 and TRBJ2-7; D unclear. The CDR3 has 14 residues. Germline CDR1 and CDR2: MNHNS and SASEGT. V lost 4 bases to trimming and J lost 6 bases, with 16 bases between them. The CDR3 bases are TGTGCCAGCAGTGCGACGAACGTACCCTCCGAGCAGTACTTC. It yields the protein CASSATNVPSEQYF.